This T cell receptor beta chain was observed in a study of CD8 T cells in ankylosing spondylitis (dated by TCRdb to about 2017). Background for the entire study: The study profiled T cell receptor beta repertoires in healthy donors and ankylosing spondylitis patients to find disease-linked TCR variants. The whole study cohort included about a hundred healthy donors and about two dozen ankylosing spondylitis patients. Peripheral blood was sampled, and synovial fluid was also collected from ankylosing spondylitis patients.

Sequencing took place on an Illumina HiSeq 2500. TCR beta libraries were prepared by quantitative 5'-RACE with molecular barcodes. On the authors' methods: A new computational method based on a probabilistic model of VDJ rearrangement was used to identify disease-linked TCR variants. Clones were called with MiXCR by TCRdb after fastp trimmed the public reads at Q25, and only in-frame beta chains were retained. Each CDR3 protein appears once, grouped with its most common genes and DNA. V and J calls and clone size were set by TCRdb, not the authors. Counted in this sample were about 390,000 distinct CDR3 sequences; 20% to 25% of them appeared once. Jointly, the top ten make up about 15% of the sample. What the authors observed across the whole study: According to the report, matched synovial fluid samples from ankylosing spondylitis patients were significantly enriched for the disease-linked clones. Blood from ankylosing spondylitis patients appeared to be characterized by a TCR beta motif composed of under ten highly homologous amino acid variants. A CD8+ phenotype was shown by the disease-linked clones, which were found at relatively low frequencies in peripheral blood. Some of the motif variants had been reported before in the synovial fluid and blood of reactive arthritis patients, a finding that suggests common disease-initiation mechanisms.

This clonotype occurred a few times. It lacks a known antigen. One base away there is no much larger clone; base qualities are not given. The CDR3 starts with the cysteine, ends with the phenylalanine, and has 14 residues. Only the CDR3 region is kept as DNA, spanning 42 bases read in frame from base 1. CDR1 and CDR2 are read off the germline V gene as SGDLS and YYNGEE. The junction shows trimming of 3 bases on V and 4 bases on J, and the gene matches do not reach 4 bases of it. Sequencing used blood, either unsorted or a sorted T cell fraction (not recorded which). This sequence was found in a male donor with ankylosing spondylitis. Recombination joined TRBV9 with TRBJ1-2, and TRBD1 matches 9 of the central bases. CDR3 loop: CASSDRGQGYGYTF. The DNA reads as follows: TGTGCCAGCAGCGACAGGGGGCAAGGCTATGGCTACACCTTC.